This T cell receptor (beta chain) was sequenced in a study of T cell responses to AZD1222 COVID-19 vaccine (dated by TCRdb to the early 2020s). Study-level background: AZD1222 recipients whose second dose came at about 4 weeks and those whose second dose came at about 12 weeks were combined into one group, since spike-specific TCR depth and breadth did not differ between the two schedules. Trial participants were enrolled into age subgroups of 18-55, 56-69 and 70-plus years, which contained about 150, 27 and 61 TCR-sequenced participants, respectively. TCR sequencing was performed for about 250 trial participants, of whom 200 to 220 were given two doses of AZD1222 and around 25 were given two doses of MenACWY control vaccine. Study-wide findings and limitations: Reportedly, almost half of the unique spike-specific TCRs recognized epitopes lying outside the regions that are mutated in the B.1.351 and B.1.1.7 variants. Only a handful of AZD1222 recipients were SARS-CoV-2 seropositive at baseline, limiting conclusions about previously exposed vaccinees. Participants were mostly white British, with more females than males. The authors suggested clonal diversity may have been underestimated. After two AZD1222 doses, spike-specific TCR breadth and depth were significantly higher than at day 0 and than in MenACWY recipients. The whole spike protein was spanned by vaccine-associated CD4 TCRs, and dominant responses were seen in regions 160-218 and 743-854. In the small 56-69-year group, the increase in depth fell short of significance, most likely because of low power. Because no day 14 peak-response samples were available, repertoires were characterized only after the peak T cell response.

This clone has only one observation. Its antigen is still unknown. No much larger clone is present one base from it, and per-base qualities are unavailable. The CDR3 regions of human TCRbeta chains were analyzed by immunosequencing. In the original analysis: Repertoire TCRs were matched against a reference library of SARS-CoV-2-specific TCRs generated with the MIRA antigen-specificity platform. Breadth was defined as the fraction of unique TCRs that were SARS-CoV-2-associated. Depth was defined as the fraction of total T cells that were SARS-CoV-2-associated. Each spike-specific TCR was assigned to its reactive spike region and to a CD4 or CD8 class using the MIRA data. Log10-transformed breadth and depth values were compared by one-way ANOVA with Sidak's multiple comparisons tests. What TCRdb holds here is the immuneACCESS table cut down to in-frame rearrangements. Part of the clones is not present; checked against another copy, under half of the missing clones reflect an unresolved V gene, and the others are unexplained. For V, J and clone size, that table is used; D and trimming come from the DNA. Present in this sample are 98,000 or so clones, 86% of which were seen just once. Of the sample, over 3% falls within the top ten clones.

The sample's time point label, decoded: baseline before first vaccination. Vaccinee samples came from UK trials COV001 and COV002, including a single-blind randomized controlled phase 2/3 trial of AZD1222 (ChAdOx1 nCoV-19) in healthy adults. For TCRbeta chain sequencing, PBMC samples from trial participants were taken at day 0 and at day 28 after the second dose. V gives up 1 base and J gives up 5 bases, and the segment between their germline ends measures 14 bases. The CDR3 goes from the cysteine to the phenylalanine over 15 residues. Of all the DNA, just the CDR3 is kept, 45 bases in frame from base 1. According to the germline V gene (reference sequence), CDR1 reads LNHDA and CDR2 reads SQIVND.

The receptor chain draws on TRBV19 and TRBJ1-2, with no confidently assigned D gene. The input for sequencing was peripheral blood, taken on day 0 of AZD1222 vaccination. The sequence was collected from an adult in good health. The nucleotide sequence reads TGTGCCAGTAGTATAGGTTTGGACGGTCGATATGGCTACACCTTC. This yields the protein CASSIGLDGRYGYTF.